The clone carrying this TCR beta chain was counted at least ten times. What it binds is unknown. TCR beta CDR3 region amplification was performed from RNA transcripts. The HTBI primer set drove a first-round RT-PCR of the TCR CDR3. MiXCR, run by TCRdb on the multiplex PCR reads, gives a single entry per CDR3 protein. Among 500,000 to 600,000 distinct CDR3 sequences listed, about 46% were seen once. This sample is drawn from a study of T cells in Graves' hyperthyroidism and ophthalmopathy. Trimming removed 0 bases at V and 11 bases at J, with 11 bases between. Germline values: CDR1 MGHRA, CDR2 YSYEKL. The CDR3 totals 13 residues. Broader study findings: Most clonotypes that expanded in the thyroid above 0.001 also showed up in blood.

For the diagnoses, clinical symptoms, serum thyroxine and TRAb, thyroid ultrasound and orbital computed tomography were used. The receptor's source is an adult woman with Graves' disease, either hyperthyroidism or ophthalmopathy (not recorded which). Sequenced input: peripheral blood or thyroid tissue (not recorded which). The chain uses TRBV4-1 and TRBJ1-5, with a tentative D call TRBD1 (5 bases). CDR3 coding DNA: TGCGCCAGCAGCCAAGAAGTGGGCAGGGCCCAGCATTTT. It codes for CASSQEVGRAQHF.